What follows are 21 T cell receptor beta chains derived from one specimen sequenced in a study of blood T cell repertoires in COVID-19. Generated by immunoSEQ multiplex PCR, the TCRdb table keeps only in-frame clones and is missing some. This table holds about 62,000 clones, about nine tenths found once. Sequences were obtained from peripheral blood. The receptors shown here come from a woman at least 80 years old with acute or convalescent COVID-19.

This chain uses TRBV10-3 with TRBJ2-1; TRBD1 matches 9 bases. CDR3 length: 14 amino acids. V dropped 4 bases and J dropped 4; count of bases not matched to a gene: 2. Looked up from germline, CDR1 is ENHRY and CDR2 is SYGVKD. In DNA form, the CDR3 reads TGTGCCATCAGTGCCGGGACAGGGTACAATGAGCAGTTCTTC. This gives the protein CAISAGTGYNEQFF.

This clone was seen a single time. CDR3 sequence (DNA): TGTGCCAGCACCAACCCCAGGTTTGAAGCTTTCTTT. It encodes CASTNPRFEAFF. This chain joins TRBV6-5 and TRBJ1-1, with D uncertain. There are 12 residues in the CDR3. Trimming removed 7 bases at V and 7 bases at J, with 13 bases between. From germline, CDR1 is MNHEY and CDR2 SVGAGI.

This clone was counted once. V and J are TRBV5-1 and TRBJ2-7; the match to TRBD1 covers 8 bases. The germline CDR1 and CDR2 sequences are SGHRS and YFSETQ. V gave up 2 bases and J gave up 6 bases; unmatched junction bases: 7. The CDR3 runs to 14 residues. CDR3 DNA: TGCGCCAGCAGCTTCAGACAGGGGATCGGCGAGCAGTACTTC. Its protein is CASSFRQGIGEQYF.

V gene TRBV30 combines with J gene TRBJ1-5, with unresolved D. The germline V and J ends were trimmed by 1 base and 2 bases, with 9 bases remaining between them. Germline V gene data show CDR1 as GTSNPN and CDR2 as SVGIG (reference sequence). The CDR3 covers 14 residues. CDR3 residues: CAWSGRRGNQPQHF. Written as DNA, the CDR3 is TGTGCCTGGAGTGGCCGACGGGGCAATCAGCCCCAGCATTTT.

This chain's CDR3 is CASSPRIREGKAGYTF. The CDR3 DNA reads TGTGCCAGCAGTCCTCGAATCAGGGAGGGAAAGGCCGGCTACACCTTC. This sequence joins TRBV2 and TRBJ1-2; a possible D gene is TRBD1 (5 bases). This CDR3 has 16 residues. V lost 5 bases and J lost 8, with 24 bases in between. The germline gives CDR1 SNHLY, CDR2 FYNNEI. Combining the CDR3 with reference TRBV2 and TRBJ1-2 gives the whole variable domain EPEVTQTPSHQVTQMGQEVILRCVPISNHLYFYWYRQILGQKVEFLVSFYNNEISEKSEIFDDQFSVERPDGSNFTLKIRSTKLEDSAMYFCASSPRIREGKAGYTFGSGTRLTVV.

V and J are TRBV6-5 and TRBJ1-3, with TRBD1 matching 8 bases. CDR1 and CDR2 from the germline V gene are MNHEY and SVGAGI. This CDR3 spans 15 amino acids. The V segment lost 5 bases and the J segment 4 bases; nucleotides outside the gene matches: 7. The CDR3 sequence: CASSPRQGSGNTIYF. As DNA, the CDR3 is TGTGCCAGCAGTCCACGACAGGGGTCAGGAAACACCATATATTTT.

V and J are TRBV19 and TRBJ2-7; 9 positions agree with TRBD1. Per germline, CDR1 LNHDA and CDR2 SQIVND (reference sequence). Germline trimming cut 4 bases from V and 4 bases from J; bases unmatched to any gene: 5. The CDR3 consists of 14 residues. In DNA form, the CDR3 reads TGTGCCAGTAGTAGGACAGGGGCGAGATACGAGCAGTACTTC. The encoded protein is CASSRTGARYEQYF.

The chain combines TRBV5-5 with TRBJ2-7, with TRBD2 matching over 9 bases. J gave up 0 bases and V 2 bases, and 3 bases lay outside the gene matches. CDR3 length: 15 amino acids. The V gene's germline CDR1 is SGHKS and CDR2 YYEKEE (reference sequence). The chain's CDR3 is CASSLLAGDSYEQYF. In DNA form, the CDR3 reads TGTGCCAGCAGCTTATTAGCGGGAGACTCCTACGAGCAGTACTTC.

The J gene is TRBJ2-7, the V gene TRBV27; 7 bases agree with TRBD1. CDR1 and CDR2 from the germline V gene are MNHEY and SMNVEV (reference sequence). The CDR3 is made up of 15 amino acids. Trimming cost V 6 bases and J 2 bases; bases outside gene matches: 10. This CDR3 is CASRFQGELPYEQYF. The CDR3 DNA reads TGTGCCAGCAGGTTCCAGGGGGAACTCCCCTACGAGCAGTACTTC.

This chain uses TRBV7-2 with TRBJ2-5; D possibly corresponds to TRBD2 (6 bases). V was trimmed by 1 base and J by 1 base, leaving 10 bases between them. The germline V gene encodes CDR1 SGHTA and CDR2 FQGNSA. The CDR3 loop spans 15 amino acids. The CDR3: CASSLGAGPQETQYF. The CDR3 coding sequence is TGTGCCAGCAGCTTAGGCGCGGGGCCCCAAGAGACCCAGTACTTC.

The chain joins TRBV28 to TRBJ2-6, with D perhaps TRBD1 (5 bases). CDR3 length: 12 residues. Trimming took off 6 bases at V and 6 bases at J, with 6 bases between the two ends. Germline assignment: CDR1 MDHEN and CDR2 SYDVKM. The CDR3 nucleotides read TGTGCCAGCAGAGGACAGGCCAACGTCCTGACTTTC. This encodes CASRGQANVLTF. Drawing the rest from reference TRBV28 and TRBJ2-6, the complete variable domain is DVKVTQSSRYLVKRTGEKVFLECVQDMDHENMFWYRQDPGLGLRLIYFSYDVKMKEKGDIPEGYSVSREKKERFSLILESASTNQTSMYLCASRGQANVLTFGAGSRLTVL.

This chain uses TRBV19 with TRBJ1-1; a possible D gene is TRBD1 (5 bases). The CDR3 is made up of 13 amino acids. Germline V CDR1 and CDR2: LNHDA, SQIVND (reference sequence). V dropped 9 bases and J dropped 5 bases, with 16 bases sitting between them. The CDR3 region is CASQRGLGTEAFF. The CDR3 region has the DNA TGTGCCAGCCAGCGGGGACTGGGGACTGAAGCTTTCTTT.

This chain uses TRBV5-1 with TRBJ2-4; 8 bases map to TRBD2. V was clipped by 0 bases and J by 7 bases; unmatched bases: 0. Germline CDR1 is SGHRS and CDR2 is YFSETQ. The length of the CDR3 is 13 residues. For the CDR3, the DNA is TGCGCCAGCAGCTTGGCGGGGGGGAACATTCAGTACTTC. It specifies CASSLAGGNIQYF.

V and J are TRBV19 and TRBJ2-3, with D maybe TRBD2 (6 bases). V lost 3 bases, J lost 0 bases, and 10 bases lay in between. CDR1 LNHDA and CDR2 SQIVND come from the germline V gene (reference sequence). The CDR3 covers 15 residues. CDR3: CASSMLADSTDTQYF. CDR3 coding DNA: TGTGCCAGTAGTATGTTAGCGGATAGCACAGATACGCAGTATTTT.

This sequence joins TRBV11-2 and TRBJ2-7, with TRBD1 as a possible D gene (5 bases). This CDR3 comprises 12 residues. The V and J ends lost 3 bases and 12 bases respectively, with 15 bases between them. CDR1 SGHAT and CDR2 FQNNGV come from the germline V gene. The CDR3, as DNA: TGTGCCAGCAGCTTTATATCAGGGATATGGTACTTC. Its translation: CASSFISGIWYF.

The V call is TRBV10-3, the J call TRBJ1-6; D perhaps matches TRBD1 (5 bases). Trimming cost V 4 bases and J 1 base, with 8 bases left between them. This CDR3 comprises 15 residues. The V gene's germline CDR1 is ENHRY and CDR2 SYGVKD. CDR3 region: CAISVRGSYNSPLHF. In nucleotides, the CDR3 is TGTGCCATCAGTGTAAGGGGATCCTATAATTCACCCCTCCACTTT.

The chain is built from TRBV6-5 and TRBJ2-1, with D perhaps matching TRBD1 (6 bases). With 5 bases removed from V and 8 bases from J, the gap between germline ends came to 10 bases. The CDR3 length is 12 residues. CDR1 and CDR2 (germline): MNHEY, SVGAGI. For the CDR3, the DNA is TGTGCCAGCAGTCACAAGGGGGATGAGCAGTTCTTC. The encoded protein is CASSHKGDEQFF.

The chain joins TRBV29-1 to TRBJ2-1; TRBD2 agrees at 9 bases. This CDR3 spans 13 amino acids. J gave up 4 bases and V 5 bases, and 3 bases lay outside the gene matches. In germline, CDR1 is SQVTM, CDR2 ANQGSEA. The CDR3 coding sequence is TGCAGCGTTATGGCGGGAGGGTACAATGAGCAGTTCTTC. The encoded protein is CSVMAGGYNEQFF.

The chain joins TRBV4-3 to TRBJ1-6, with 10 bases fitting TRBD1. CDR1 is LGHNA and CDR2 is YSLEER in the germline V gene. The CDR3 loop spans 18 amino acids. V lost 0 bases to trimming and J lost 10 bases; unmatched junction nucleotides: 12. The CDR3 loop reads CASSQDGPDRGTVSPLHF. DNA of the CDR3: TGCGCCAGCAGCCAAGATGGGCCGGACAGGGGGACCGTCTCACCCCTCCACTTT.

The CDR3 sequence: CASSVDPSLYYNSPLHF. In DNA, the CDR3 is TGTGCCAGCAGCGTAGATCCCTCACTCTATTATAATTCACCCCTCCACTTT. This sequence joins TRBV9 and TRBJ1-6; D remains ambiguous. CDR1 is SGDLS and CDR2 is YYNGEE in the germline V gene. The V end was cut by 0 bases, the J end by 4 bases, with 14 bases between. This CDR3 comprises 17 residues.

The V call is TRBV7-9, the J call TRBJ2-1; tentative D call: TRBD1 (6 bases). The CDR3 runs to 13 residues. The V gene's germline CDR1 is SEHNR and CDR2 FQNEAQ (reference sequence). V lost 11 bases to trimming and J lost 2 bases, with 13 bases between them. The CDR3 DNA sequence: TGTGCCGTTGGGGGCGGCACCTACAATGAGCAGTTCTTC. Translation: CAVGGGTYNEQFF.